This passage covers 32 T cell receptor beta chains from one sample sequenced in a study of spatial heterogeneity in lung cancer. One entry per CDR3 protein results from TCRdb running MiXCR on the 5' RACE reads. The data hold 50,000 to 65,000 distinct CDR3 sequences, with around 8.2% observed a single time. Time point described: sample taken at primary tumor resection. Researchers sequenced whole RNA taken from tumor, nontumor lung or frozen PBMC without sorting. The source was PBMCs, collected at surgery. Receptors originate from a female donor with early-stage non-small cell lung cancer.

This chain links TRBV12-3 or TRBV12-4 with TRBJ2-1; 10 nucleotides line up with TRBD2. Losses at the gene ends were 1 base for V and 12 bases for J; bases not matched to a gene: 12. The CDR3 totals 16 residues. CDR3 bases: TGTGCCAGCAGTTTAGGAACTAGCGGGGACGTCGAGGGGCAGTTCTTC. The encoded protein is CASSLGTSGDVEGQFF.

This chain links TRBV19 with TRBJ1-1; 8 nucleotides match TRBD1. Germline lookup yields CDR1 LNHDA and CDR2 SQIVND (reference sequence). The CDR3 runs 15 residues. Losses at the gene ends were 9 bases for V and 4 bases for J; bases not matched to a gene: 13. CDR3 loop: CASFRGQGRGTEAFF. CDR3 DNA: TGTGCCAGCTTTCGCGGACAGGGAAGAGGCACTGAAGCTTTCTTT.

This sequence joins TRBV18 and TRBJ2-2; the D is unclear. The length of the CDR3 is 13 residues. The germline gives CDR1 KGHSH, CDR2 LQKENI. The V end was cut by 6 bases, the J end by 3 bases, with 8 bases between. The CDR3 DNA reads TGTGCCAGCTCCCTAAAGGACACCGGGGAGCTGTTTTTT. Amino acid sequence: CASSLKDTGELFF.

To note about this clonotype: Possible read error: a much larger clone is one base away. This rearrangement joins TRBV30 to TRBJ1-1; D ambiguous. The CDR3 extends over 12 amino acids. CDR1 is GTSNPN and CDR2 is SVGIG in the germline V gene (reference sequence). The CDR3 nucleotides read TGTACCTGGAGGCCGGGTCCGCGTGAAGCTTTCTTT. This encodes CTWRPGPREAFF.

Ten or more counts support this clonotype. The chain combines TRBV5-8 with TRBJ2-2; a weak D match, TRBD2 (6 bases). This CDR3 is built from 14 residues. The V and J ends lost 3 bases and 5 bases respectively, with 11 bases between them. The germline gives CDR1 SGHTS, CDR2 YDEGEE. CDR3 in DNA: TGTGCCAGCAGCTCGTCAGGGAGGACCGGGGAGCTGTTTTTT. Its translation is CASSSSGRTGELFF.

This clonotype was found a few times. The V and J genes are TRBV10-2 and TRBJ1-6; TRBD1 might be the D (6 bases). The germline V gene has CDR1 WSHSY and CDR2 SAAADI. V gave up 3 bases and J gave up 7 bases, with 13 bases separating them. The CDR3 spans 15 residues. In DNA form, the CDR3 reads TGCGCCAGCAGTGAAAAGGGCAGGGGCAATTCACCCCTCCACTTT. Translated, it gives CASSEKGRGNSPLHF.

V usage is TRBV4-1 and J usage is TRBJ2-5; D is perhaps TRBD1 or TRBD2 (5 bases each). CDR1 is MGHRA and CDR2 is YSYEKL in the germline V gene. V lost 3 bases, J lost 9 bases, and 23 bases lay in between. This CDR3 has 16 amino acids. Here the CDR3 reads CASSQGTIPSVRPQYF. The CDR3 DNA sequence: TGCGCCAGCAGCCAGGGGACCATTCCTTCCGTTAGACCCCAGTACTTC.

This clonotype was seen many times. The chain carries TRBV7-3 and TRBJ2-3; a weak D match, TRBD1 (6 bases). V was pared by 4 bases and J by 4 bases, with 15 bases between. This CDR3 has 15 amino acids. The V gene's germline CDR1 is SGHTA and CDR2 FQGTGA. CDR3 sequence: CASSSQSDSADTQYF. The DNA of the CDR3 is TGTGCCAGCAGCTCACAGTCGGACAGTGCAGATACGCAGTATTTT.

The chain carries TRBV6-5 and TRBJ2-5; D not resolved. Germline CDR1 MNHEY, CDR2 SVGAGI. Trimming cost V 0 bases and J 5 bases, with 10 bases left between them. The CDR3 is made up of 14 amino acids. Written as DNA, the CDR3 is TGTGCCAGCAGTTACTCGAGTGGATTCGAGACCCAGTACTTC. Its protein product is CASSYSSGFETQYF.

This clonotype was seen repeatedly, ten times or more. This rearrangement joins TRBV6-6 to TRBJ1-5, with 7 positions matching TRBD1. Germline assignment: CDR1 MNHNY and CDR2 SVGAGI (reference sequence). The V and J ends lost 5 bases and 1 base, in that order; junction bases with no gene match: 8. The CDR3 extends over 16 amino acids. CDR3 in amino acids: CASSPRGQPSNQPQHF. The CDR3 nucleotides read TGTGCCAGCAGTCCTAGGGGGCAGCCGAGCAATCAGCCCCAGCATTTT.

The rearrangement joins TRBV14 to TRBJ1-1; 9 positions match TRBD1. The V segment lost 2 bases and the J segment 4 bases; nucleotides outside the gene matches: 17. There are 19 residues in the CDR3. CDR1 is SGHDN and CDR2 is FVKESK in the germline V gene. CDR3 in DNA: TGTGCCAGCAGCCAACCGTCAACCGGGACAGGGTACGGCGGCACTGAAGCTTTCTTT. This gives the protein CASSQPSTGTGYGGTEAFF.

This clonotype has at least ten counts. This chain uses TRBV5-6 with TRBJ2-6; possible D gene TRBD1, 5 bases. Germline CDR1 SGHDT, CDR2 YYEEEE. V dropped 2 bases and J dropped 1 base, with 7 bases sitting between them. The CDR3 length is 15 residues. In DNA, the CDR3 is TGTGCCAGCAGCTTACAGGTTTCTGGGGCCAACGTCCTGACTTTC. Its protein is CASSLQVSGANVLTF.

This clonotype was seen at least ten times. The V call is TRBV3-1, the J call TRBJ2-5; D is ambiguous. The length of the CDR3 is 16 residues. Deletions cut 0 bases from V and 5 bases from J, with 16 bases between. Germline V CDR1 and CDR2: LGHDT, YNNKEL (reference sequence). The CDR3 DNA sequence: TGTGCCAGCAGCCAAGATCATATTGGACCCTCGGAGACCCAGTACTTC. Its translation is CASSQDHIGPSETQYF.

This clonotype was observed at least ten times. V and J are TRBV5-1 and TRBJ1-1, with 8 bases aligning to TRBD1. Per germline, CDR1 SGHRS and CDR2 YFSETQ. The V gene end was trimmed by 5 bases and the J gene end by 0 bases; junction bases not matched to a gene: 3. CDR3 length: 14 amino acids. In nucleotides, the CDR3 is TGCGCCAGCAGACCGACAGGGGTGAACACTGAAGCTTTCTTT. Translation gives CASRPTGVNTEAFF.

This chain joins TRBV12-3 or TRBV12-4 and TRBJ1-2, with TRBD1 identical over 7 bases. V was pared by 7 bases and J by 4 bases, with 9 bases of the junction left unmatched. The CDR3 extends over 14 amino acids. CDR3 amino acids: CASTRSGQPYGYTF. CDR3 sequence (DNA): TGTGCCAGCACCAGATCGGGACAGCCCTATGGCTACACCTTC.

The rearrangement uses TRBV10-3 and TRBJ2-1, with 7 bases matching TRBD2. The CDR3 has 15 residues. Germline CDR1 is ENHRY and CDR2 is SYGVKD. V shed 4 bases and J 5 bases; nucleotides not matched to a gene: 8. CDR3 amino acids: CAISAAAGKDNEQFF. CDR3 coding DNA: TGTGCCATCAGTGCGGCAGCGGGAAAGGACAATGAGCAGTTCTTC.

The chain links TRBV5-4 to TRBJ2-3; D may match TRBD1 or TRBD2 (6 bases each). The CDR3 consists of 15 residues. Germline CDR1 is SGHNT and CDR2 is YYREEE (reference sequence). V lost 0 bases and J lost 4, with 12 bases in between. CDR3 protein: CASSLAGAGPDTQYF. CDR3 in DNA: TGTGCCAGCAGCTTGGCGGGGGCAGGTCCAGATACGCAGTATTTT. The whole variable domain, remainder taken from reference TRBV5-4 and TRBJ2-3, is ETGVTQSPTHLIKTRGQQVTLRCSSQSGHNTVSWYQQALGQGPQFIFQYYREEENGRGNFPPRFSGLQFPNYSSELNVNALELDDSALYLCASSLAGAGPDTQYFGPGTRLTVL.

This chain uses TRBV7-9 with TRBJ2-3; tentatively, D is TRBD1 (6 bases). This CDR3 contains 15 residues. Trimming cost V 5 bases and J 0 bases, with 12 bases left between them. Germline-derived CDR1 and CDR2 are SEHNR and FQNEAQ (reference sequence). The DNA for the CDR3 is TGTGCCAGCAGCCCTGGGGGCACTAGCACAGATACGCAGTATTTT. This codes for CASSPGGTSTDTQYF.

V usage is TRBV4-1 and J usage is TRBJ1-5; D not resolved. The CDR3 spans 15 residues. V lost 0 bases, J lost 0 bases, and 6 bases lay in between. CDR1 and CDR2 (germline): MGHRA, YSYEKL. The CDR3 spells CASSQESYSNQPQHF. In nucleotides, the CDR3 is TGCGCCAGCAGCCAAGAGAGTTATAGCAATCAGCCCCAGCATTTT.

The J gene is TRBJ2-1, the V gene TRBV28; perhaps TRBD1 as D (6 bases). Deletions cut 5 bases from V and 12 bases from J, with 20 bases between. Germline CDR1 and CDR2: MDHEN and SYDVKM. The CDR3 has 14 residues. Written as DNA, the CDR3 is TGTGCCAGCAGTCCAGGGGAAGTAGGATTAGGGCAGTTCTTC. Translating gives CASSPGEVGLGQFF.

The chain recombines TRBV16 with TRBJ2-2; TRBD2 matches 8 bases. Germline V CDR1 and CDR2: KGHSY, FQNENV. The CDR3 length is 16 residues. J lost 6 bases, V lost 2 bases, and 8 bases had no gene match. CDR3 DNA: TGTGCCAGCAGCCAACGAGCGGGAGTAATGCCCGGGGAGCTGTTTTTT. Protein sequence: CASSQRAGVMPGELFF.

Many counts were recorded for this clonotype. This rearrangement joins TRBV6-2 or TRBV6-3 to TRBJ2-7, with 13 positions matching TRBD2. The CDR3 loop spans 14 amino acids. V trimming: 7 bases; J trimming: 7 bases; junction bases outside the gene matches: 7. Per the germline V gene, CDR1 is MNHEY and CDR2 is SVGEGT. The CDR3 DNA is TGTGCCAGCAAACTAGCGGGAGGGCCCAGGGAGCAGTACTTC. It translates to CASKLAGGPREQYF.

The chain joins TRBV7-2 to TRBJ2-3; 8 nucleotides align to TRBD1. After removal of 1 base from V and 2 bases from J, the junction contained 5 bases not matched to a gene. The germline V gene encodes CDR1 SGHTA and CDR2 FQGNSA. CDR3 length equals 16 residues. DNA for the CDR3: TGTGCCAGCAGCTTAGGCCAGGGGGCCAACACAGATACGCAGTATTTT. Translation gives CASSLGQGANTDTQYF.

This clonotype was observed a few times. This chain joins TRBV5-6 and TRBJ1-4; the D is unclear. Germline V gene data show CDR1 as SGHDT and CDR2 as YYEEEE. Trimming removed 4 bases at V and 0 bases at J, with 7 bases between. The CDR3 has 14 amino acids. Here the CDR3 reads CASSLRTTNEKLFF. Here the CDR3 DNA reads TGTGCCAGCAGCCTAAGAACAACTAATGAAAAACTGTTTTTT.

The V gene is TRBV6-1, the J gene TRBJ1-6; possible D gene TRBD1, 5 bases. This CDR3 region has 16 residues. V was clipped by 1 base and J by 7 bases, with 14 bases between them. The germline CDR1 and CDR2 sequences are MNHNS and SASEGT. The CDR3 region is CASSEGGRSENSPLHF. The CDR3 region has the DNA TGTGCCAGCAGTGAAGGGGGACGGTCGGAGAATTCACCCCTCCACTTT.

The V and J genes are TRBV10-2 and TRBJ1-2; D might be TRBD1 (5 bases). V was clipped by 4 bases and J by 4 bases, with 13 bases between them. The germline V gene has CDR1 WSHSY and CDR2 SAAADI. The CDR3 extends over 14 amino acids. CDR3 amino acids: CASSATDRLYGYTF. The CDR3 bases are TGCGCCAGCAGTGCGACCGACAGACTCTATGGCTACACCTTC.

This clonotype was found many times. The chain employs TRBV29-1 and TRBJ2-1, with 8 bases lining up with TRBD1. After removal of 3 bases from V and 3 bases from J, the junction contained 4 bases not matched to a gene. The CDR3 runs to 14 residues. The germline CDR1 and CDR2 sequences are SQVTM and ANQGSEA. The CDR3 region has the DNA TGCAGCGTTGAGCCAGGGGGCGGCTACAATGAGCAGTTCTTC. Protein sequence: CSVEPGGGYNEQFF.

This clonotype was observed a few times. The chain carries TRBV28 and TRBJ2-2, with 16 bases fitting TRBD2. This CDR3 region has 17 residues. In germline, CDR1 is MDHEN, CDR2 SYDVKM. The trim removed 8 bases at V and 0 bases at J, leaving 3 bases unmatched. For the CDR3, the DNA is TGTGCCAGCTTGGGACTAGCGGGAGGGTCGAACACCGGGGAGCTGTTTTTT. Its protein product is CASLGLAGGSNTGELFF.

This clonotype occurred many times. The chain recombines TRBV7-9 with TRBJ1-2; D gene ambiguous. CDR1 is SEHNR and CDR2 is FQNEAQ in the germline V gene (reference sequence). The CDR3 spans 19 residues. V was clipped by 5 bases and J by 8 bases, with 33 bases between them. This CDR3 is CASSPLPSPDGRVPIGYTF. In DNA form, the CDR3 reads TGTGCCAGCAGCCCGCTCCCCTCACCGGACGGCCGGGTCCCTATCGGCTACACCTTC. The full variable domain, its missing parts supplied by reference TRBV7-9 and TRBJ1-2, is DTGVSQNPRHKITKRGQNVTFRCDPISEHNRLYWYRQTLGQGPEFLTYFQNEAQLEKSRLLSDRFSAERPKGSFSTLEIQRTEQGDSAMYLCASSPLPSPDGRVPIGYTFGSGTRLTVV.

The CDR3 nucleotides read TGTGCCACCAGCCGGGGGGATATCCCCTACGAGCAGTACGTC. It is translated as CATSRGDIPYEQYV. V is TRBV15 and J is TRBJ2-7; TRBD2 matches at 7 bases. V shed 5 bases and J 2 bases; nucleotides not matched to a gene: 6. The germline gives CDR1 LNHNV, CDR2 YYDKDF (reference sequence). The CDR3 loop spans 14 amino acids.

The gene calls are TRBV18 and TRBJ2-7; 8 bases line up with TRBD2. V shed 6 bases, J shed 6 bases, and the junction held 13 bases outside the gene matches. CDR1 and CDR2 (germline): KGHSH, LQKENI. The CDR3 contains 15 residues. In DNA, the CDR3 is TGTGCCAGCTCCCGTGGGGGACTAGAGACCCTCGAGCAGTACTTC. This translates into CASSRGGLETLEQYF.

This clonotype was recorded a few times. The chain recombines TRBV3-1 with TRBJ1-6, with D hard to call. Between the trimmed V and J ends, which lost 0 bases and 5 bases, there was a span of 11 bases. CDR1 is LGHDT and CDR2 is YNNKEL in the germline V gene (reference sequence). The CDR3 runs 16 residues. In nucleotides, the CDR3 is TGTGCCAGCAGCCAAGATCCCGGTCCCAATAATTCACCCCTCCACTTT. It is translated as CASSQDPGPNNSPLHF.